What follows are 16 T cell receptor beta chains derived from one specimen sequenced in a study of graft-versus-host responses after intestinal transplantation. TCRdb's copy holds only in-frame clones and misses some; the assay was immunoSEQ multiplex PCR. The sample consists of roughly 20,000 clones, about 89% of them appearing once. The sample here was PBMCs, taken approximately 33 weeks after intestinal transplant. The receptors derive from a human patient who received an intestinal transplant, so some T cells may come from the graft donor.

The chain employs TRBV11-2 and TRBJ2-7; 9 bases line up with TRBD2. The germline V gene has CDR1 SGHAT and CDR2 FQNNGV. CDR3 length: 14 amino acids. The V and J ends lost 0 bases and 5 bases, in that order; junction bases with no gene match: 2. The CDR3 protein is CASSLEAGGHEQYF. The CDR3 bases are TGTGCCAGCAGCTTAGAAGCGGGGGGCCACGAGCAGTACTTC.

The chain is built from TRBV5-4 and TRBJ2-7; maybe TRBD1 (5 bases). CDR1 and CDR2 (germline): SGHNT, YYREEE (reference sequence). The CDR3 is 12 residues long. V gave up 2 bases and J gave up 3 bases, with 6 bases separating them. As DNA, the CDR3 is TGTGCCAGCAGCTTAGGGGACTACGAGCAGTACTTC. It translates to CASSLGDYEQYF.

In this sample, this clone turned up a few times. CDR3 residues: CASSYSDRAHSPLHF. CDR3 coding DNA: TGTGCCAGCAGTTACTCGGACAGGGCGCATTCACCCCTCCACTTT. The chain carries TRBV6-5 and TRBJ1-6; TRBD1 agrees at 8 bases. The CDR3 length is 15 residues. CDR1 is MNHEY, CDR2 SVGAGI, per germline. V was pared by 0 bases and J by 8 bases, with 3 bases of the junction left unmatched.

The chain has TRBV29-1 and TRBJ2-2; D gene uncertain. Germline V lookup: CDR1 SQVTM, CDR2 ANQGSEA. V was shortened by 3 bases and J by 5 bases, with 13 bases between the two germline ends. The CDR3 length is 14 residues. CDR3 bases: TGCAGCGTTGATGGTCTCTCTGAGACCGGGGAGCTGTTTTTT. Translating gives CSVDGLSETGELFF.

This chain joins TRBV14 and TRBJ1-6; 7 nucleotides line up with TRBD1. Per the germline V gene, CDR1 is SGHDN and CDR2 is FVKESK. Trimming cost V 4 bases and J 11 bases; bases outside gene matches: 8. The CDR3 contains 14 residues. CDR3 loop: CASSPRQGSTPLHF. For the CDR3, the DNA is TGTGCCAGCAGCCCAAGACAGGGAAGCACACCCCTCCACTTT.

V is TRBV5-4 and J is TRBJ1-2, with 7 bases identical to TRBD1. Per the germline V gene, CDR1 is SGHNT and CDR2 is YYREEE (reference sequence). The ends lost 4 bases at V and 3 bases at J; junction bases unmatched: 12. The CDR3 contains 16 residues. The CDR3 nucleotides read TGTGCCAGCAGCGGGAACCGACAGGGCTGGGACTATGGCTACACCTTC. Its translation is CASSGNRQGWDYGYTF. Looking up the rest from reference TRBV5-4 and TRBJ1-2 gives the full variable domain: ETGVTQSPTHLIKTRGQQVTLRCSSQSGHNTVSWYQQALGQGPQFIFQYYREEENGRGNFPPRFSGLQFPNYSSELNVNALELDDSALYLCASSGNRQGWDYGYTFGSGTRLTVV.

This CDR3 is CAWSRGSAYEQYF. CDR3 sequence (DNA): TGTGCCTGGAGTCGAGGCTCCGCCTACGAGCAGTACTTC. The chain is built from TRBV30 and TRBJ2-7; D remains unclear. The V and J ends lost 2 bases and 2 bases respectively, with 10 bases between them. This CDR3 comprises 13 residues. Germline V gene sequence: CDR1 GTSNPN, CDR2 SVGIG (reference sequence).

V gene TRBV7-6 combines with J gene TRBJ1-1, with D unresolved. V was trimmed by 4 bases and J by 4 bases, leaving 10 bases between them. The CDR3 runs to 13 residues. From germline, CDR1 is SGHVS and CDR2 FNYEAQ. CDR3 nucleotides: TGTGCCAGCAGCTCGCCCTCGGGCACTGAAGCTTTCTTT. Protein sequence: CASSSPSGTEAFF.

CDR3 coding DNA: TGCGCCAGCAGCTTTGGACAGGGGGATTCACCCCTCCACTTT. It specifies CASSFGQGDSPLHF. J is TRBJ1-6 and V is TRBV5-1; 10 bases align to TRBD1. CDR1 is SGHRS, CDR2 YFSETQ, per germline. The CDR3 has 14 amino acids. Trimming took 2 bases from V and 8 from J; bases not matched to a gene: 1.

The CDR3 sequence is CASSGPSYEQYF. The CDR3 DNA reads as TGTGCCAGCTCCGGACCTTCTTACGAGCAGTACTTC. The chain recombines TRBV2 with TRBJ2-7; D unclear. Germline CDR1 is SNHLY and CDR2 is FYNNEI. This CDR3 comprises 12 residues. Trimming shortened V by 8 bases and J by 4 bases, and 12 bases separated the two germline ends.

The J gene is TRBJ2-5, the V gene TRBV6-1; D is unclear. Germline CDR1 MNHNS, CDR2 SASEGT. The CDR3 is made up of 15 amino acids. Deletions cut 2 bases from V and 1 base from J, with 11 bases between. The CDR3 nucleotides read TGTGCCAGCAGTGAATTGGCCGGTTCCCAAGAGACCCAGTACTTC. This encodes CASSELAGSQETQYF.

DNA of the CDR3: TGTGCCAGCAGCCCCGAGAGGGCCCCTAATAATCAGCCCCAGCATTTT. Protein product: CASSPERAPNNQPQHF. The chain carries TRBV7-8 and TRBJ1-5; D is uncertain. The CDR3 consists of 16 residues. Germline CDR1 is SGHVS and CDR2 is FQNEAQ. Trimming removed 5 bases at V and 4 bases at J, with 18 bases between.

The chain is built from TRBV5-1 and TRBJ2-3, with D possibly being TRBD2 (5 bases). CDR1 and CDR2 (germline): SGHRS, YFSETQ. The CDR3 consists of 15 residues. V was shortened by 0 bases and J by 0 bases, with 8 bases between the two germline ends. The chain's CDR3 is CASSLGETSTDTQYF. In DNA form, the CDR3 reads TGCGCCAGCAGCTTGGGGGAGACTAGCACAGATACGCAGTATTTT.

The V and J genes are TRBV6-6 and TRBJ1-1; D is possibly TRBD1 (5 bases). V was clipped by 3 bases and J by 3 bases, with 14 bases between them. CDR1 is MNHNY and CDR2 is SVGAGI in the germline V gene (reference sequence). The CDR3 length is 15 residues. The CDR3 coding sequence is TGTGCCAGCAGTTATGATGGGAGAGGGGACACTGAAGCTTTCTTT. This gives the protein CASSYDGRGDTEAFF.

This chain links TRBV18 with TRBJ2-3, with 14 bases matching TRBD2. With 5 bases clipped from V and 5 bases from J, the junction kept 6 bases outside the gene matches. The CDR3 has 16 residues. CDR1 KGHSH and CDR2 LQKENI come from the germline V gene. CDR3 in amino acids: CASSIRLAGGRDTQYF. For the CDR3, the DNA is TGTGCCAGCTCAATCCGACTAGCGGGGGGGAGAGATACGCAGTATTTT.

V and J are TRBV27 and TRBJ2-2; D remains ambiguous. Trimming took 4 bases from V and 0 from J, leaving 9 bases between them. The CDR3 extends over 15 amino acids. Germline CDR1 reads MNHEY; CDR2 reads SMNVEV (reference sequence). The CDR3 DNA reads as TGTGCCAGCAGTTCTTCTGGATCGAACACCGGGGAGCTGTTTTTT. Its translation: CASSSSGSNTGELFF.